Reported below is one T cell receptor beta chain. The sample comes from a study of blood T cells in healthy people across ages. For the study at large: About one barcoded beta molecule per two T cells came from capture by template switching.

This CDR3 has 14 amino acids. Germline CDR1 reads SGHTA; CDR2 reads FQGNSA. The ends lost 4 bases at V and 5 bases at J; junction bases unmatched: 4. The second PCR ran roughly 6 to 11 cycles with a sample-barcoded 5' primer and J-beta primers. Unique molecular identifiers of 12 random nucleotides labeled each cDNA. TCRdb re-called the 5' RACE reads with MiXCR, one entry per CDR3 protein. The profile shows fewer than 700,000 distinct CDR3 sequences, over 40% of them singletons. V gene TRBV7-2 combines with J gene TRBJ2-5; 10 bases match TRBD1. This receptor was taken from a man older than 75 in good health. The sequenced material came from blood. In DNA, the CDR3 is TGTGCCAGCAGCTGGGACAGGGGCGAGGAGACCCAGTACTTC. Its translation is CASSWDRGEETQYF.